Listed below are T cell receptor beta chains from one sample, sequenced in a study of blood T cells in healthy people across ages. TCRdb redid the calling of the 5' RACE reads with MiXCR, one entry per CDR3 protein. The data contain about 680,000 distinct CDR3 sequences, 45% to 50% of them singletons. Sequences were obtained from blood. The source is a woman aged 55-75 years in good health. Both conserved end residues are part of each CDR3. The D gene is left open where the match is weak. A clone size is listed for some rows: how often the clone was seen (once, few, many), or a class if it is expanded.

J gene | clone size | D gene | V gene | CDR3 protein | CDR3 DNA
TRBJ2-1 | . | . | TRBV6-6 | CASSYGGAETQFF | TGTGCCAGCAGTTACGGGGGGGCGGAGACCCAGTTCTTC
TRBJ2-7 | . | TRBD1 | TRBV11-2 | CASSSNRGLREQYF | TGTGCCAGCAGCTCCAACAGGGGGCTCAGAGAGCAGTACTTC
TRBJ2-7 | few | . | TRBV18 | CASSPSRGEQYF | TGTGCCAGCTCACCATCCCGAGGCGAGCAGTACTTC
TRBJ2-7 | . | TRBD1 | TRBV7-2 | CASSFTPDRGYEQYF | TGTGCCAGCAGCTTTACACCTGACAGGGGCTACGAGCAGTACTTC
TRBJ2-1 | . | TRBD1 | TRBV14 | CASSQDLGTGQFF | TGTGCCAGCAGCCAAGATTTGGGGACAGGGCAGTTCTTC
TRBJ2-7 | . | . | TRBV3-1 | CASSRLRDYTYEQYF | TGTGCCAGCAGCCGCCTCCGAGACTACACCTACGAGCAGTACTTC
TRBJ2-3 | . | . | TRBV20-1 | CSATGTPMDTQYF | TGCAGTGCGACCGGGACGCCAATGGATACGCAGTATTTT
TRBJ2-5 | . | TRBD2 | TRBV28 | CASSSLGTSGKETQYF | TGTGCCAGCAGTTCTCTCGGGACTAGCGGAAAAGAGACCCAGTACTTC
TRBJ2-7 | . | TRBD2 | TRBV27 | CASRASGANYEQYF | TGTGCCAGCAGGGCTAGCGGGGCCAACTACGAGCAGTACTTC
TRBJ2-5 | few | TRBD2 | TRBV5-1 | CASRQTGTSGQETQYF | TGCGCCAGCAGACAAACCGGGACTAGCGGGCAAGAGACCCAGTACTTC
TRBJ2-4 | few | TRBD2 | TRBV11-2 | CASSPRRGGLINIQYF | TGTGCCAGCAGCCCCAGGCGCGGGGGGCTGATCAACATTCAGTACTTC
TRBJ1-4 | . | . | TRBV20-1 | CSARGERTNEKLFF | TGCAGTGCTAGAGGAGAGAGAACTAATGAAAAACTGTTTTTT
TRBJ2-1 | . | TRBD1 | TRBV28 | CAGSSPRDRAGDEQFF | TGTGCCGGCAGTTCCCCTCGGGACAGGGCGGGCGATGAGCAGTTCTTC
TRBJ2-5 | many | TRBD1 | TRBV20-1 | CSARTLGQGTTQYF | TGCAGTGCTAGAACTCTCGGACAGGGGACGACCCAGTACTTC
TRBJ2-5 | . | TRBD2 | TRBV4-3 | CASSQDHSGRVNEQYF | TGCGCCAGCAGCCAAGATCATAGCGGGAGGGTAAATGAGCAGTACTTC
TRBJ2-1 | . | TRBD2 | TRBV7-2 | CASSLKAPSGVSYNEQFF | TGTGCCAGCAGCTTAAAAGCCCCTAGCGGGGTCTCCTACAATGAGCAGTTCTTC
TRBJ1-5 | . | TRBD1 | TRBV6-2/TRBV6-3 | CASGQGFNQPRHF | TGTGCCAGCGGACAGGGGTTCAATCAGCCCCGGCATTTT
TRBJ2-3 | many | . | TRBV6-5 | CASSPPGREDTQYF | TGTGCCAGCAGCCCCCCGGGCAGGGAAGATACGCAGTATTTT
TRBJ1-4 | . | . | TRBV6-2/TRBV6-3 | CASSYAGPTNEKLFF | TGTGCCAGCAGTTACGCGGGACCGACTAATGAAAAACTGTTTTTT
TRBJ2-5 | few | TRBD1 | TRBV28 | CASKNRDRVAETQYF | TGTGCCAGCAAGAACCGGGACAGGGTAGCGGAGACCCAGTACTTC
TRBJ2-7 | . | TRBD1 | TRBV6-5 | CASSRTGVAYEQYF | TGTGCCAGCAGCCGGACAGGGGTTGCCTACGAGCAGTACTTC
TRBJ2-7 | . | TRBD2 | TRBV27 | CATRQAGGPNYEQYF | TGTGCCACCCGGCAAGCGGGAGGGCCTAACTACGAGCAGTACTTC
TRBJ2-7 | . | . | TRBV27 | CASRLRPGQGYEQYF | TGTGCCAGCAGACTAAGACCGGGACAAGGCTACGAGCAGTACTTC
TRBJ2-3 | . | . | TRBV15 | CATSKGLTDTQYF | TGTGCCACCAGCAAGGGACTCACAGATACGCAGTATTTT